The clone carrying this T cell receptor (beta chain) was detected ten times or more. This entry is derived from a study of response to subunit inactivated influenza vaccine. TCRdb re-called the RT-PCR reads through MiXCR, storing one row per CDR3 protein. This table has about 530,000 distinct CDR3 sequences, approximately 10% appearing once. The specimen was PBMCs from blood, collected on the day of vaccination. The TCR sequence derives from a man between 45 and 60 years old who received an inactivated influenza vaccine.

This CDR3 reads CASSLIGYNQPQHF. The CDR3 DNA sequence: TGTGCCAGCAGCTTAATCGGTTACAATCAGCCCCAGCATTTT. This rearrangement joins TRBV7-9 to TRBJ1-5; no definite D call. Germline V gene data show CDR1 as SEHNR and CDR2 as FQNEAQ (reference sequence). V was clipped by 2 bases and J by 3 bases, with 8 bases between them. CDR3 length: 14 residues.